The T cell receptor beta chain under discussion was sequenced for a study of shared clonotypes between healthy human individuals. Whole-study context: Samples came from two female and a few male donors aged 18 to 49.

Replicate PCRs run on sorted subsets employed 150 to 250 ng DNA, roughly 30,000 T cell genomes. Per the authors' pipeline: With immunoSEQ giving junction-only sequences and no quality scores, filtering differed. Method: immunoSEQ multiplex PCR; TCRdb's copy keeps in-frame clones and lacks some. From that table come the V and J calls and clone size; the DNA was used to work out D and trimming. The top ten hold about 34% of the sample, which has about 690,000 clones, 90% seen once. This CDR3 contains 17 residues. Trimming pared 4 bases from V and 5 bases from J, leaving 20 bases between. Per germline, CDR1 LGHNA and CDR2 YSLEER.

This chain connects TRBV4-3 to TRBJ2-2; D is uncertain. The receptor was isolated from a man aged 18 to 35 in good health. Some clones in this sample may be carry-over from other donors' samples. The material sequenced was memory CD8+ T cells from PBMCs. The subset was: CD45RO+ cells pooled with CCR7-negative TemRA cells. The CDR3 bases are TGCGCCAGCAGCCCATCCCTGAGGCCCAGTCGTACCGGGGAGCTGTTTTTT. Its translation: CASSPSLRPSRTGELFF.